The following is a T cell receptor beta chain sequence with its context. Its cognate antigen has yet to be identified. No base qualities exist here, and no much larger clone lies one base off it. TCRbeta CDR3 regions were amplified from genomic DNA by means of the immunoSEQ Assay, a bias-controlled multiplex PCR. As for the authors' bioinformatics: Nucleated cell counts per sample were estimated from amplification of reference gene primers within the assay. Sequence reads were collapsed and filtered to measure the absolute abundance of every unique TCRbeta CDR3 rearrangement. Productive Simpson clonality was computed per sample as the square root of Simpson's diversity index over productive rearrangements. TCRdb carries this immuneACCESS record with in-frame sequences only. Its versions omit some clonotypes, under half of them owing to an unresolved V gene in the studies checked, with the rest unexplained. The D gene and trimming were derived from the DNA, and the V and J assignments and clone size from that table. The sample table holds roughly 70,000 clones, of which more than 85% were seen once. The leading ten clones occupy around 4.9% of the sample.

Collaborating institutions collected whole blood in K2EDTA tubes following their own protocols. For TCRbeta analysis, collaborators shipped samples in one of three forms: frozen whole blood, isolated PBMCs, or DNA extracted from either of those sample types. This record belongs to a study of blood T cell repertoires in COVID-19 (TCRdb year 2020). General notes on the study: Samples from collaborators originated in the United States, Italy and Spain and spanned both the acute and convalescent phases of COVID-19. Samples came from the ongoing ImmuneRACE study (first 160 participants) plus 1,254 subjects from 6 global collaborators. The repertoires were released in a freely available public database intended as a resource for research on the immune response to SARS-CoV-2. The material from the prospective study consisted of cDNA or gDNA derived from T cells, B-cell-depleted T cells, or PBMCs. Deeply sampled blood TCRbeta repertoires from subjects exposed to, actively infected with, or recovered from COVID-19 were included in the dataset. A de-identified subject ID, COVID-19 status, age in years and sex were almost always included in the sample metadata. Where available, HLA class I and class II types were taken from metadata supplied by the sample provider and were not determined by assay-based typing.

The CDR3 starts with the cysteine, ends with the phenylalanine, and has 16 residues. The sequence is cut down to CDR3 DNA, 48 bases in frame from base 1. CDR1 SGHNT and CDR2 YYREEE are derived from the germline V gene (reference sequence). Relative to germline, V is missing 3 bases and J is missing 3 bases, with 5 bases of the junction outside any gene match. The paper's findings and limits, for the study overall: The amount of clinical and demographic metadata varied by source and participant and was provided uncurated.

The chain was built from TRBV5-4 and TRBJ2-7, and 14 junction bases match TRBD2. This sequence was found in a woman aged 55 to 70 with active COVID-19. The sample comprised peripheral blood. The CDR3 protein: CASSSTTSGRVYEQYF. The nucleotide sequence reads TGTGCCAGCAGCTCCACGACTAGCGGGAGGGTCTACGAGCAGTACTTC.